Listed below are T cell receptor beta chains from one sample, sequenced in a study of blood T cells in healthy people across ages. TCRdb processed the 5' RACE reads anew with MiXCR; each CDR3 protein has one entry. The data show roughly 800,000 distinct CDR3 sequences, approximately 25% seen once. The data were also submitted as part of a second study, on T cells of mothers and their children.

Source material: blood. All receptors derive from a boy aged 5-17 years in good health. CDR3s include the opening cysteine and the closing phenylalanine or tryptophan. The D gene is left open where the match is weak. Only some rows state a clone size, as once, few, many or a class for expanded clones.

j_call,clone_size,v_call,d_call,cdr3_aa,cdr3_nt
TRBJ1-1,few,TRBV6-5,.,CASSRQMNTEAFF,TGTGCCAGCAGTCGACAGATGAACACTGAAGCTTTCTTT
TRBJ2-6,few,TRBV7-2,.,CASSLMLVESLGANVLTF,TGTGCCAGCAGCTTAATGTTAGTGGAGAGTCTTGGGGCCAACGTCCTGACTTTC
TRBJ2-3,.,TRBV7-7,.,CASSLGTGSPTQYF,TGTGCTAGCAGCCTGGGGACTGGATCTCCGACGCAGTATTTT
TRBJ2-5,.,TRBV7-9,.,CASGPGAGAQYF,TGTGCCAGCGGACCGGGAGCAGGGGCCCAGTACTTC
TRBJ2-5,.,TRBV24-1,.,CATSDLKSGEQETQYF,TGTGCCACCAGTGATTTGAAGTCGGGAGAGCAGGAGACCCAGTACTTC
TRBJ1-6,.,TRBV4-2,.,CASSQDGTPLHF,TGTGCCAGCAGCCAAGATGGTACACCCCTCCACTTT
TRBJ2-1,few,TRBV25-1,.,CASSASEGNEQFF,TGTGCCAGCAGTGCTTCCGAGGGAAATGAGCAGTTCTTC
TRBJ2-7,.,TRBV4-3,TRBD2,CASSQGSSGVGEQYF,TGCGCCAGCAGCCAAGGGTCTAGCGGAGTCGGCGAGCAGTACTTC
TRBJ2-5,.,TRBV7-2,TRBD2,CASRSGTSGIFGETQYF,TGTGCCAGCAGATCCGGGACTAGCGGGATTTTCGGGGAGACCCAGTACTTC
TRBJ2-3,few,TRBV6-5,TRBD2,CASSYLGTSGGAAQDTQYF,TGTGCCAGCAGTTACCTGGGGACTAGCGGGGGAGCGGCCCAGGATACGCAGTATTTT
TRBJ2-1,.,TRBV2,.,CASSGLSTWSSYNEQFF,TGTGCCAGCAGTGGTCTGTCCACCTGGAGCTCCTACAATGAGCAGTTCTTC
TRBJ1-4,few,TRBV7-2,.,CASSPGGGVNEKLFF,TGTGCCAGCAGCCCGGGAGGGGGAGTTAATGAAAAACTGTTTTTT
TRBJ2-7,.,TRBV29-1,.,CSVRVETYEQYF,TGCAGCGTTCGGGTAGAAACCTACGAGCAGTACTTC
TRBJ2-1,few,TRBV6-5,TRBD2,CASRNRDYSMNEQFF,TGTGCCAGCAGGAACCGGGACTACTCTATGAATGAGCAGTTCTTC
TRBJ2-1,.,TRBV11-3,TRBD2,CASSNLRSAGGQRFPYNEQFF,TGTGCCAGCAGCAACCTTAGATCAGCGGGGGGCCAACGGTTCCCATACAATGAGCAGTTCTTC
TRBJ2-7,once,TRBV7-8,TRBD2,CASSSGGGGEDSYEQYF,TGTGCCAGCAGCTCGGGTGGTGGGGGGGAGGACTCCTACGAGCAGTACTTC
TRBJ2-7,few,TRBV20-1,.,CSATLADYEQYF,TGCAGTGCGACACTAGCAGACTACGAGCAGTACTTC
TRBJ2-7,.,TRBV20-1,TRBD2,CSARGLLTYEQYF,TGCAGTGCTAGGGGACTACTCACCTACGAGCAGTACTTC
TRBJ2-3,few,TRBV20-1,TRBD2,CSARGGQVTDTQYF,TGCAGTGCCCGGGGGGGACAAGTCACAGATACGCAGTATTTT
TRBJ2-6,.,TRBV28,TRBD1,CASRTGEGANVLTF,TGTGCCAGCAGGACAGGGGAAGGGGCCAACGTCCTGACTTTC
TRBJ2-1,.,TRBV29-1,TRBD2,CSVQAGSSYNEQFF,TGCAGCGTCCAAGCGGGAAGCTCCTACAATGAGCAGTTCTTC
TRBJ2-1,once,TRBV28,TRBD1,CASSFQKQGTSYNEQFF,TGTGCCAGCAGTTTCCAAAAACAGGGGACCTCCTACAATGAGCAGTTCTTC
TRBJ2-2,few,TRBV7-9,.,CASSLAAGELFF,TGTGCCAGCAGCTTAGCGGCCGGGGAGCTGTTTTTT
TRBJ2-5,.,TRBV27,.,CASRSPSWETQYF,TGTGCCAGCAGGAGCCCCTCCTGGGAGACCCAGTACTTC
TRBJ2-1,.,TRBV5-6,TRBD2,CASSFRTSAYNEQFF,TGTGCCAGCAGCTTCCGGACTAGCGCCTACAATGAGCAGTTCTTC
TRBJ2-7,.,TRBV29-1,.,CSVPGNTYEQYF,TGCAGCGTTCCCGGCAATACCTACGAGCAGTACTTC
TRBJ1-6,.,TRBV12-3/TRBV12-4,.,CASSLGVYNSPLHF,TGTGCCAGCAGTTTGGGGGTGTATAATTCACCCCTCCACTTT
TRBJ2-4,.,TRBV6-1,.,CASSPTRLAKNIQYF,TGTGCCAGCAGTCCGACTAGGCTAGCCAAAAACATTCAGTACTTC
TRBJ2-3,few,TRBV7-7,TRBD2,CASSPPGLADTQYF,TGTGCTAGCAGCCCCCCGGGACTAGCGGATACGCAGTATTTT
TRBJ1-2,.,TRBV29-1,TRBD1,CSVGDRGRARSLAF,TGCAGCGTTGGAGACAGGGGGAGGGCGAGGAGTCTGGCCTTC
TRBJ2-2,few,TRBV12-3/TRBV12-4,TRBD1,CASTRQGRAGELFF,TGTGCCAGCACTAGACAGGGAAGGGCCGGGGAGCTGTTTTTT
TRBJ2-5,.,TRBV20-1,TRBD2,CRVAGGETQYF,TGCAGAGTAGCGGGGGGGGAGACCCAGTACTTC
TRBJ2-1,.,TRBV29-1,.,CSVEDPAGSYNEQFF,TGCAGCGTTGAAGATCCAGCGGGCTCCTACAATGAGCAGTTCTTC
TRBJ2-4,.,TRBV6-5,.,CASSLTRGGGRKNIQYF,TGTGCCAGCAGTTTAACTAGGGGTGGAGGACGTAAAAACATTCAGTACTTC
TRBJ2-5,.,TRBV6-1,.,CASSGAGQQETQYF,TGTGCCAGCAGTGGTGCAGGGCAGCAAGAGACCCAGTACTTC
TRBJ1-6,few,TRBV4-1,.,CASSQVQGRDNSPLHF,TGCGCCAGCAGCCAAGTACAGGGACGGGATAATTCACCCCTCCACTTT
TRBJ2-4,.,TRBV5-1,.,CASSLITVGGQSKNIQYF,TGCGCCAGCAGCTTGATAACTGTCGGGGGTCAGTCCAAAAACATTCAGTACTTC
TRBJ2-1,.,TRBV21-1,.,CASSQRGREPPYNEQFF,TGTGCCAGCAGCCAGAGGGGGCGGGAGCCCCCCTACAATGAGCAGTTCTTC